The 20 T cell receptor beta chains listed next were all sequenced from one sample in a study of cytomegalovirus exposure and HLA in healthy donors. The PCR had 60 Vbeta and 13 Jbeta primers. TCRdb keeps only in-frame clones here, not all; method: immunoSEQ multiplex PCR. The sample lists 210,000 or so clones, nearly 80% occurring once. The sample comprised PBMCs. These receptors all stem from a man between 18 and 29 years old in good health and CMV-seronegative.

This rearrangement joins TRBV30 to TRBJ1-1; D might be TRBD1 (6 bases). The germline CDR1 and CDR2 sequences are GTSNPN and SVGIG (reference sequence). The CDR3 contains 14 residues. The ends were cut back, 0 bases at V and 1 base at J, with 9 bases in the middle. The CDR3 bases are TGTGCCTGGAGTGTACAACAGGGGAACACTGAAGCTTTCTTT. Its translation is CAWSVQQGNTEAFF.

This clone was observed a handful of times. This CDR3 is also generated by other DNA sequences in the sample. The chain employs TRBV6-1 and TRBJ2-1; the match to TRBD1 covers 11 bases. The CDR3 runs 15 residues. Germline V gene data show CDR1 as MNHNS and CDR2 as SASEGT. The junction had 0 bases not matched to a gene; V was cut back by 4 bases and J by 1 base. CDR3 amino acids: CASSGDRGSYNEQFF. CDR3 coding DNA: TGTGCCAGCAGTGGGGACAGGGGGTCCTACAATGAGCAGTTCTTC.

CDR3 region: CASSLFGGQETQYF. Written as DNA, the CDR3 is TGTGCCAGCAGCTTATTTGGAGGACAAGAGACCCAGTACTTC. The chain links TRBV7-6 to TRBJ2-5, with a tentative D call TRBD2 (5 bases). CDR3 length: 14 residues. V lost 2 bases and J lost 2, with 9 bases in between. CDR1 is SGHVS, CDR2 FNYEAQ, per germline.

The V and J genes are TRBV19 and TRBJ1-5; tentatively, D is TRBD1 (5 bases). Germline CDR1 reads LNHDA; CDR2 reads SQIVND (reference sequence). The CDR3 loop spans 13 amino acids. The V gene lost 5 bases and the J gene lost 7 bases, with 12 bases spanning the gap. The CDR3 nucleotides are TGTGCCAGTAGTGCCCAGGAGGGGCAGCCCCAGCATTTT. The encoded protein is CASSAQEGQPQHF.

Notes on this clone: This specimen includes other DNA sequences encoding the same CDR3. The rearrangement joins TRBV29-1 to TRBJ2-1, with a tentative D call TRBD2 (7 bases). Germline-derived CDR1 and CDR2 are SQVTM and ANQGSEA. V lost 3 bases and J 5 bases, leaving 14 bases between the germline ends. CDR3 length: 14 residues. The chain's CDR3 is CSVDRGASDNEQFF. In DNA form, the CDR3 reads TGCAGCGTTGATCGGGGGGCCTCGGACAATGAGCAGTTCTTC.

The genes are TRBV7-3 and TRBJ2-3; 14 positions match TRBD2. The germline gives CDR1 SGHTA, CDR2 FQGTGA. The CDR3 covers 17 residues. The V gene end was trimmed by 2 bases and the J gene end by 5 bases; junction bases not matched to a gene: 6. CDR3 amino acids: CASSLEGLAGEEDTQYF. The CDR3 region has the DNA TGTGCCAGCAGCTTAGAGGGACTAGCGGGAGAGGAAGATACGCAGTATTTT.

The rearrangement uses TRBV7-2 and TRBJ1-2; 9 nucleotides match TRBD1. Per the germline V gene, CDR1 is SGHTA and CDR2 is FQGNSA. The length of the CDR3 is 15 residues. The J segment lost 7 bases and the V segment lost 0 bases, leaving 6 bases of the junction unmatched. The CDR3 DNA reads TGTGCCAGCAGCTTAGCGCAGACGGGACAGGGTGGCTACACCTTC. Translating it yields CASSLAQTGQGGYTF.

The V gene is TRBV15, the J gene TRBJ1-1; TRBD1 matches at 9 bases. There are 15 residues in the CDR3. The germline V gene encodes CDR1 LNHNV and CDR2 YYDKDF (reference sequence). V shed 6 bases and J 7 bases; nucleotides not matched to a gene: 12. DNA of the CDR3: TGTGCCACCAGATCGACCACAGGGGGCATGGGTGAAGCTTTCTTT. This gives the protein CATRSTTGGMGEAFF.

This clone appeared a single time. The CDR3 DNA reads as TGTGCCAGCAGTTTAACTGGGGGCAGGGCATTAGCTAACTATGGCTACACCTTC. This codes for CASSLTGGRALANYGYTF. The chain joins TRBV28 to TRBJ1-2; TRBD1 might be the D (6 bases). The CDR3 consists of 18 residues. CDR1 and CDR2 from the germline V gene are MDHEN and SYDVKM. Trimming stripped 2 bases from V and 0 bases from J, with 19 bases between.

This clone was counted a few times. V is TRBV27 and J is TRBJ2-2, with 8 bases matching TRBD2. The CDR3 spans 18 residues. Germline values: CDR1 MNHEY, CDR2 SMNVEV (reference sequence). Trimming removed 5 bases from V and 1 base from J; junction bases left unmatched: 12. The CDR3 region is CASSPSETSAMNTGELFF. The CDR3 DNA sequence: TGTGCCAGCAGTCCTTCGGAGACTAGCGCGATGAACACCGGGGAGCTGTTTTTT.

This chain links TRBV12-5 with TRBJ2-5; tentatively, D is TRBD1 (5 bases). The J call may be mistaken, given a closer DNA end match to TRBJ2-7. Germline CDR1 and CDR2: LGHNT and FRNRAP. The CDR3 spans 19 residues. In DNA, the CDR3 is TGTGCTAGTGGTTTGGCTTCGGGCAGGGATGATCGACGGTCCTACGAGCAGTACTTC. Translated: CASGLASGRDDRRSYEQYF.

The chain is built from TRBV28 and TRBJ2-6; D call uncertain. Germline CDR1 MDHEN, CDR2 SYDVKM. The germline V and J ends were trimmed by 11 bases and 2 bases, with 13 bases remaining between them. The CDR3 loop spans 14 amino acids. As DNA, the CDR3 is TGTGCCTTATCGACTGGAACTGGGGCCAACGTCCTGACTTTC. It translates to CALSTGTGANVLTF.

The chain joins TRBV30 to TRBJ1-2, with D perhaps TRBD1 (6 bases). Per germline, CDR1 GTSNPN and CDR2 SVGIG (reference sequence). Between the trimmed V and J ends, which lost 1 base and 1 base, there was a span of 10 bases. This CDR3 contains 14 residues. The CDR3: CAWSAGGGNYGYTF. In DNA, the CDR3 is TGTGCCTGGAGTGCGGGAGGGGGTAACTATGGCTACACCTTC.

CDR3 amino acids: CAWSVLGQGATDTQYF. The CDR3 nucleotides are TGTGCCTGGAGTGTACTGGGACAGGGGGCTACAGATACGCAGTATTTT. The rearrangement links TRBV30 to TRBJ2-3, with 12 nucleotides matching TRBD1. The CDR3 spans 16 residues. Germline V CDR1 and CDR2: GTSNPN, SVGIG (reference sequence). V lost 0 bases and J lost 3; bases outside the gene matches: 4. The entire variable domain, with the rest obtained from reference TRBV30 and TRBJ2-3, is as follows: SQTIHQWPATLVQPVGSPLSLECTVEGTSNPNLYWYRQAAGRGLQLLFYSVGIGQISSEVPQNLSASRPQDRQFILSSKKLLLSDSGFYLCAWSVLGQGATDTQYFGPGTRLTVL.

The chain uses TRBV28 and TRBJ1-2; TRBD1 agrees at 7 bases. The CDR3 extends over 17 amino acids. The V gene end was trimmed by 4 bases and the J gene end by 1 base; junction bases not matched to a gene: 12. Per germline, CDR1 MDHEN and CDR2 SYDVKM. The CDR3, as DNA: TGTGCCAGCAGTTCCAATATCGGACAGGACAGTAACTATGGCTACACCTTC. Amino acid sequence: CASSSNIGQDSNYGYTF.

J is TRBJ2-7 and V is TRBV5-1; 8 bases agree with TRBD1. The CDR3 covers 14 residues. V was pared by 4 bases and J by 3 bases, with 6 bases of the junction left unmatched. CDR1 SGHRS and CDR2 YFSETQ come from the germline V gene. CDR3 bases: TGCGCCAGCAGCATAGGACAGGGTGACTACGAGCAGTACTTC. Amino acids: CASSIGQGDYEQYF.

In this sample, this clone turned up a few times. This chain joins TRBV21-1 and TRBJ1-6; the table's TRBD1 call for D was not verified on the DNA. TRBV21-1 is noted as a pseudogene. This CDR3 spans 15 amino acids. The CDR3 here is CASSKGQGPNSPLHF. CDR3 in DNA: TGTGCCAGCAGCAAGGGACAGGGGCCTAATTCACCCCTCCACTTT.

The rearrangement links TRBV18 to TRBJ2-7; 7 bases align to TRBD1. In germline, CDR1 is KGHSH, CDR2 LQKENI. The junction had 8 bases not matched to a gene; V was cut back by 6 bases and J by 3 bases. There are 14 residues in the CDR3. The CDR3 DNA reads as TGTGCCAGCTCTCCCCCGGGACAGAACTACGAGCAGTACTTC. It is translated as CASSPPGQNYEQYF.

The V gene is TRBV27, the J gene TRBJ2-5; D might be TRBD2 (5 bases). Trimming took 0 bases from V and 5 from J, leaving 10 bases between them. The CDR3 has 14 amino acids. In germline, CDR1 is MNHEY, CDR2 SMNVEV (reference sequence). CDR3 loop: CASSLSGVYETQYF. The DNA of the CDR3 is TGTGCCAGCAGTTTATCCGGGGTTTACGAGACCCAGTACTTC.

The chain couples TRBV6-1 to TRBJ1-5; tentatively, D is TRBD1 (5 bases). Looked up from germline, CDR1 is MNHNS and CDR2 is SASEGT. V lost 3 bases and J 2 bases, leaving 8 bases between the germline ends. The CDR3 has 14 amino acids. CDR3 nucleotide sequence: TGTGCCAGCAGTGAGCGGGGGGGCAATCAGCCCCAGCATTTT. As protein: CASSERGGNQPQHF.